Below, 14 T cell receptor beta chains from the same sample are listed, as sequenced in a study of early T cells in non-severe SARS-CoV-2 infection. MiXCR, applied by TCRdb to the 5' RACE reads, yields one record per CDR3 protein. The sample records under 60,000 distinct CDR3 sequences, around 8.6% being singletons. The source material was whole blood, sampled at baseline. These receptor sequences come from an adult who was a healthcare worker with PCR-confirmed SARS-CoV-2 infection or an uninfected control (not recorded which).

The genes are TRBV6-1 and TRBJ2-3, with a tentative D call TRBD2 (5 bases). CDR3 size: 15 residues. V was cut by 6 bases and J by 4 bases, with 17 bases left in between. The germline CDR1 and CDR2 sequences are MNHNS and SASEGT. CDR3 amino acids: CASRASWTRADTQYF. The CDR3 DNA reads TGTGCCAGCAGGGCCAGTTGGACTCGGGCAGATACGCAGTATTTT.

The chain joins TRBV29-1 to TRBJ2-3; 7 nucleotides line up with TRBD1. The germline V gene encodes CDR1 SQVTM and CDR2 ANQGSEA. The V segment lost 5 bases and the J segment 2 bases; nucleotides outside the gene matches: 4. The CDR3 loop spans 13 amino acids. The CDR3 is CSVWGTATDTQYF. The CDR3 region has the DNA TGCAGCGTTTGGGGGACAGCCACAGATACGCAGTATTTT.

V usage is TRBV4-1 and J usage is TRBJ2-1; 16 positions agree with TRBD2. Germline CDR1 is MGHRA and CDR2 is YSYEKL. This CDR3 region has 20 residues. With 5 bases clipped from V and 1 base from J, the junction kept 11 bases outside the gene matches. This CDR3 is CASSFRSGTSGRVSYNEQFF. The CDR3 coding sequence is TGCGCCAGCAGCTTCCGCTCCGGGACTAGCGGGAGGGTGTCCTACAATGAGCAGTTCTTC.

The V and J genes are TRBV30 and TRBJ1-1; weak D call: TRBD1 (6 bases). Germline V gene data show CDR1 as GTSNPN and CDR2 as SVGIG (reference sequence). This CDR3 has 12 amino acids. The V and J ends lost 4 bases and 7 bases respectively, with 13 bases between them. The CDR3 reads CAWNRGGFEAFF. CDR3 DNA sequence: TGTGCCTGGAACCGCGGGGGCTTTGAAGCTTTCTTT.

The rearrangement joins TRBV18 to TRBJ2-2; the match to TRBD2 covers 10 bases. The V gene end was trimmed by 4 bases and the J gene end by 6 bases; junction bases not matched to a gene: 8. There are 16 residues in the CDR3. The germline gives CDR1 KGHSH, CDR2 LQKENI. CDR3 sequence reads: CASSLPGLAIAGELFF. The CDR3 DNA reads TGTGCCAGCTCACTCCCGGGACTAGCGATCGCCGGGGAGCTGTTTTTT.

The genes are TRBV19 and TRBJ1-5, with TRBD1 matching over 7 bases. Trimming cost V 4 bases and J 7 bases; bases outside gene matches: 10. This CDR3 has 15 amino acids. Germline CDR1 and CDR2: LNHDA and SQIVND (reference sequence). CDR3: CASSTPSTGEQPQHF. In DNA form, the CDR3 reads TGTGCCAGTAGTACGCCTTCCACAGGGGAACAGCCCCAGCATTTT.

The sample holds many counts of this clonotype. J is TRBJ2-7 and V is TRBV25-1, with D possibly matching TRBD1 (6 bases). V gave up 0 bases and J gave up 5 bases, with 11 bases separating them. Per the germline V gene, CDR1 is MGHDK and CDR2 is SYGVNS. This CDR3 is 14 amino acids long. CDR3 DNA: TGTGCCAGCAGTGAATATACAGGGCGCCACGAGCAGTACTTC. It encodes CASSEYTGRHEQYF.

This clonotype was found many times. The chain joins TRBV7-6 to TRBJ2-7; D not resolved. There are 14 residues in the CDR3. CDR1 and CDR2 from the germline V gene are SGHVS and FNYEAQ. Trimming left V 0 bases short and J 2 bases short, with 8 bases between. As DNA, the CDR3 is TGTGCCAGCAGCTTAGCGAGATCACCCTACGAGCAGTACTTC. It is translated as CASSLARSPYEQYF.

The chain has TRBV7-9 and TRBJ2-6, with D possibly TRBD2 on 6 matching bases. This CDR3 has 17 amino acids. The germline V and J ends were trimmed by 5 bases and 4 bases, with 18 bases remaining between them. The germline V gene has CDR1 SEHNR and CDR2 FQNEAQ (reference sequence). CDR3 sequence: CASSPYLGLSGANVLTF. The CDR3 bases are TGTGCCAGCAGCCCGTATTTAGGACTATCCGGGGCCAACGTCCTGACTTTC. Supplemented by reference TRBV7-9 and TRBJ2-6, the full variable domain reads DTGVSQNPRHKITKRGQNVTFRCDPISEHNRLYWYRQTLGQGPEFLTYFQNEAQLEKSRLLSDRFSAERPKGSFSTLEIQRTEQGDSAMYLCASSPYLGLSGANVLTFGAGSRLTVL.

The chain couples TRBV7-3 to TRBJ2-1, with 8 bases aligning to TRBD2. Germline assignment: CDR1 SGHTA and CDR2 FQGTGA. There are 15 residues in the CDR3. V shed 4 bases and J 7 bases; nucleotides not matched to a gene: 9. The chain's CDR3 is CASSSLAGSGNEQFF. The CDR3 DNA follows: TGTGCCAGCAGCTCGTTAGCGGGATCGGGGAATGAGCAGTTCTTC.

This clonotype was seen many times. The CDR3 sequence: CASSVVPTASSGNTIYF. CDR3 nucleotides: TGTGCCAGCAGCGTAGTCCCTACGGCCAGCTCTGGAAACACCATATATTTT. The J gene is TRBJ1-3, the V gene TRBV9; no clear D gene. V dropped 0 bases and J dropped 0 bases, with 13 bases sitting between them. This CDR3 region has 17 residues. The V gene's germline CDR1 is SGDLS and CDR2 YYNGEE.

J is TRBJ2-5 and V is TRBV12-3 or TRBV12-4; D not resolved. The CDR3 runs 13 residues. Trimming pared 6 bases from V and 5 bases from J, leaving 13 bases between. CDR3 region: CASSNRLGETQYF. As DNA, the CDR3 is TGTGCCAGCAGCAACCGGCTGGGGGAGACCCAGTACTTC.

The rearrangement uses TRBV6-1 and TRBJ2-7; D may match TRBD1 or TRBD2 (6 bases each). V lost 2 bases, J lost 6 bases, and 17 bases lay in between. CDR3 length: 15 residues. CDR1 MNHNS and CDR2 SASEGT come from the germline V gene. CDR3 loop: CASSEFGGRSLEQYF. CDR3 DNA sequence: TGTGCCAGCAGTGAATTTGGGGGGCGATCCCTCGAGCAGTACTTC.

This clonotype was counted only a few times. The gene calls are TRBV5-4 and TRBJ2-7; D gene unclear. Per germline, CDR1 SGHNT and CDR2 YYREEE (reference sequence). The CDR3 runs to 13 residues. The ends were cut back, 5 bases at V and 4 bases at J, with 13 bases in the middle. This CDR3 is CASRNNRGYEQYF. The DNA of the CDR3 is TGTGCCAGCAGGAATAACCGCGGTTACGAGCAGTACTTC.